This T cell receptor beta chain was obtained from a study of cytomegalovirus exposure and HLA in healthy donors. The study, taken as a whole, reports: Association of roughly 18,000 TCR beta sequences with HLA alleles was found at 0.05 false discovery rate in a later analysis. Likely technical artifact: a cluster of highly shared sequence variants. It has been reported that TCR beta sequences accurately predicted the HLA-A and HLA-B alleles of most subjects.

Per the germline V gene, CDR1 is SNHLY and CDR2 is FYNNEI. The V gene lost 6 bases and the J gene lost 9 bases, with 15 bases spanning the gap. The CDR3 length is 12 residues. On this clone: The antigen remains unidentified.

A multiplex PCR was run with 60 Vbeta primers and 13 Jbeta primers. Sequenced by immunoSEQ multiplex PCR; TCRdb stores in-frame clones only, minus some. The sample has some 120,000 clones, roughly 79% seen once; the top ten hold less than 2.5%. The TCR was taken from a woman between 40 and 50 years old in good health and CMV-seronegative. Sequenced: PBMCs. The chain has TRBV2 and TRBJ2-7; D not resolved. The CDR3 spells CASRIALNAQYF. The CDR3 DNA follows: TGTGCCAGCAGGATAGCTCTAAATGCGCAGTACTTC.